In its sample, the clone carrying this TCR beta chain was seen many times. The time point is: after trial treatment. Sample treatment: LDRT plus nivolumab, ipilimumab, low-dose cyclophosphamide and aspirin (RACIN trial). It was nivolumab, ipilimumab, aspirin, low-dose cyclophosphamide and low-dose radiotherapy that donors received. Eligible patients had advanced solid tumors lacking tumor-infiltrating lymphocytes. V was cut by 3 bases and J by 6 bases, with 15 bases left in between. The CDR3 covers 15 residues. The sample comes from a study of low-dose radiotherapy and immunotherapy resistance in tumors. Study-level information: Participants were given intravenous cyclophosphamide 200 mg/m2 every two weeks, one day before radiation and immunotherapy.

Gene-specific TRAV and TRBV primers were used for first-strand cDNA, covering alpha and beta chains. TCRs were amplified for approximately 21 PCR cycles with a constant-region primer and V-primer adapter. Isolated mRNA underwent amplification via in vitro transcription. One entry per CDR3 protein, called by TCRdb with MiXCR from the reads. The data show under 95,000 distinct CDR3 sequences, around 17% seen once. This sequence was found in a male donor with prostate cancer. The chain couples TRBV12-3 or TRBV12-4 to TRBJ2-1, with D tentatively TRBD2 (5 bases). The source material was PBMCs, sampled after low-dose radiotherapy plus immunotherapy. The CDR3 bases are TGTGCCAGCAGTTTGTGGCGGGCCCTACCCAATGAGCAGTTCTTC. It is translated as CASSLWRALPNEQFF.